This is a list of T cell receptor beta chains from one sample in a study of radiation and T cells in renal cell carcinoma. Assay: immunoSEQ multiplex PCR; the TCRdb copy retains only in-frame clones and omits some. This table has about 49,000 clones, roughly four fifths appearing once. The specimen was blood, collected from a patient whose treatment included radiotherapy and nephrectomy. Receptors were obtained from a woman between 65 and 79 years old with renal cell carcinoma. Both conserved end residues are part of each CDR3. Fields, in order: V gene, D gene, clone size, J gene, CDR3 DNA, CDR3 protein. The D gene is left open where the match is weak. Only some rows state a clone size, as once, few, many or a class for expanded clones.

v_gene: TRBV4-1; d_gene: .; abundance: .; j_gene: TRBJ2-7; CDR3nt: TGCGCCAGCAGCCCGGGGGAGGCCTACGAGCAGTACTTC; CDR3aa: CASSPGEAYEQYF
v_gene: TRBV18; d_gene: .; abundance: .; j_gene: TRBJ2-5; CDR3nt: TGTGCCAGCTCACCAGACTCCTCGGGGCAAGAGACCCAGTACTTC; CDR3aa: CASSPDSSGQETQYF
v_gene: TRBV9; d_gene: TRBD2; abundance: .; j_gene: TRBJ2-1; CDR3nt: TGTGCCAGCAGCGTAGACCCATCGGGAGGATCCTACAATGAGCAGTTCTTC; CDR3aa: CASSVDPSGGSYNEQFF
v_gene: TRBV27; d_gene: TRBD1; abundance: .; j_gene: TRBJ1-6; CDR3nt: TGTGCCAGCAGTTTATCGGACAGGGCTAATTCACCCCTCCACTTT; CDR3aa: CASSLSDRANSPLHF
v_gene: TRBV5-6; d_gene: .; abundance: .; j_gene: TRBJ2-4; CDR3nt: TGTGCCAGCAGCGCTTACGGACAGTCAAACATTCAGTACTTC; CDR3aa: CASSAYGQSNIQYF
v_gene: TRBV6-1; d_gene: .; abundance: once; j_gene: TRBJ1-3; CDR3nt: TGTGCCAGCAGTGAAGGGCCGTGGGCAGGGGCAGGAAACACCATATATTTT; CDR3aa: CASSEGPWAGAGNTIYF
v_gene: TRBV13; d_gene: TRBD1; abundance: once; j_gene: TRBJ2-7; CDR3nt: TGTGCCAGCAGCTTCGACAGGGGCGCGGACGAGCAGTACTTC; CDR3aa: CASSFDRGADEQYF
v_gene: TRBV4-1; d_gene: TRBD1; abundance: .; j_gene: TRBJ2-7; CDR3nt: TGCGCCAGCAGCCAAGATGAGGGCAGGGGGTACTACGAGCAGTACTTC; CDR3aa: CASSQDEGRGYYEQYF
v_gene: TRBV5-1; d_gene: .; abundance: .; j_gene: TRBJ2-7; CDR3nt: TGCGCCAGCAGCCCTGGTGGCGGAACCTACGAGCAGTACTTC; CDR3aa: CASSPGGGTYEQYF
v_gene: TRBV19; d_gene: .; abundance: .; j_gene: TRBJ2-7; CDR3nt: TGTGCCAGTAGTATAACCGGGGCAGGAGAGCAGTACTTC; CDR3aa: CASSITGAGEQYF
v_gene: TRBV5-8; d_gene: TRBD1; abundance: once; j_gene: TRBJ1-1; CDR3nt: TGTGCCAGCAGCTTGGACAGGGGGATCACTGAAGCTTTCTTT; CDR3aa: CASSLDRGITEAFF
v_gene: TRBV5-4; d_gene: .; abundance: .; j_gene: TRBJ2-3; CDR3nt: TGTGCCAGCAGCTGGGACCTGGACGCGACTGGCACAGATACGCAGTATTTT; CDR3aa: CASSWDLDATGTDTQYF
v_gene: TRBV10-2; d_gene: .; abundance: .; j_gene: TRBJ2-5; CDR3nt: TGCGCCAGCAGCACCGCACTAGAGTGGGAGACCCAGTACTTC; CDR3aa: CASSTALEWETQYF
v_gene: TRBV7-9; d_gene: .; abundance: .; j_gene: TRBJ1-2; CDR3nt: TGTGCCAGCAGCTTTTCAGGGGATGGCTACACCTTC; CDR3aa: CASSFSGDGYTF
v_gene: TRBV5-1; d_gene: .; abundance: .; j_gene: TRBJ1-3; CDR3nt: TGCGCCAGCAGCGCCGGGACTGGAAACACCATATATTTT; CDR3aa: CASSAGTGNTIYF
v_gene: TRBV11-2; d_gene: .; abundance: .; j_gene: TRBJ1-5; CDR3nt: TGTGCCAGCTCCCCCGGGGAGTCTCAGCCCCAGCATTTT; CDR3aa: CASSPGESQPQHF
v_gene: TRBV6-6; d_gene: TRBD1; abundance: .; j_gene: TRBJ2-5; CDR3nt: TGTGCCAGCAGTTACTCGGGACAGACACAAGAGACCCAGTACTTC; CDR3aa: CASSYSGQTQETQYF
v_gene: TRBV9; d_gene: TRBD2; abundance: .; j_gene: TRBJ2-3; CDR3nt: TGTGCCAGCAGCGTAAGCGGGAGATACACAGATACGCAGTATTTT; CDR3aa: CASSVSGRYTDTQYF
v_gene: TRBV19; d_gene: .; abundance: .; j_gene: TRBJ2-7; CDR3nt: TGTGCCAGTAGCACTAGAAGAGGGGCCGAGCAGTACTTC; CDR3aa: CASSTRRGAEQYF
v_gene: TRBV29-1; d_gene: .; abundance: .; j_gene: TRBJ2-1; CDR3nt: TGCAGCGTTGAAGGGACACAGAACCCTTACCGCGAGCAGTTCTTC; CDR3aa: CSVEGTQNPYREQFF
v_gene: TRBV5-8; d_gene: TRBD1; abundance: .; j_gene: TRBJ2-7; CDR3nt: TGTGCCAGCAGCCAAACAGGGACAGGGGCCTACGAGCAGTACTTC; CDR3aa: CASSQTGTGAYEQYF
v_gene: TRBV10-1; d_gene: TRBD1; abundance: .; j_gene: TRBJ2-7; CDR3nt: TGCGCCAGCAGTCCCCGGGACAGCCCCTACGAGCAGTACTTC; CDR3aa: CASSPRDSPYEQYF
v_gene: TRBV2; d_gene: .; abundance: .; j_gene: TRBJ2-6; CDR3nt: TGTGCCAGCAGAGTGATGGGGACTGGGGCCAACGTCCTGACTTTC; CDR3aa: CASRVMGTGANVLTF
v_gene: TRBV6-5; d_gene: TRBD2; abundance: .; j_gene: TRBJ2-2; CDR3nt: TGTGCCAGCATTCCGACTAGCGGTGCCGGGGAGCTGTTTTTT; CDR3aa: CASIPTSGAGELFF